Sequencing of this T cell receptor beta chain was carried out in a study of cytomegalovirus exposure and HLA in healthy donors. Findings and limits, study-wide: The listing of some 170 TCR beta chains classed them as cytomegalovirus-associated. In vitro experiments confirmed that three CMV-associated chains were specific for CMV antigens.

On this clone itself: Its target is unknown.

Sequenced by immunoSEQ multiplex PCR; TCRdb stores in-frame clones only, minus some. The sample records 200,000 to 250,000 clones, roughly 87% being singletons. CDR1 and CDR2 (germline): SNHLY, FYNNEI. CDR3 size: 15 residues. Trimming removed 7 bases from V and 6 bases from J, with 18 bases in between. The sequencing sample was made of PBMCs. The chain links TRBV2 to TRBJ2-2, with D possibly TRBD2 on 6 matching bases. The clonotype comes from a woman aged 18-29 years in good health and CMV-seropositive. The CDR3 DNA reads as TGTGCCAGCACGCGGACTAAGCGAGGTGCCGGGGAGCTGTTTTTT. Its translation: CASTRTKRGAGELFF. The whole variable domain, filled in from reference TRBV2 and TRBJ2-2, reads EPEVTQTPSHQVTQMGQEVILRCVPISNHLYFYWYRQILGQKVEFLVSFYNNEISEKSEIFDDQFSVERPDGSNFTLKIRSTKLEDSAMYFCASTRTKRGAGELFFGEGSRLTVL.